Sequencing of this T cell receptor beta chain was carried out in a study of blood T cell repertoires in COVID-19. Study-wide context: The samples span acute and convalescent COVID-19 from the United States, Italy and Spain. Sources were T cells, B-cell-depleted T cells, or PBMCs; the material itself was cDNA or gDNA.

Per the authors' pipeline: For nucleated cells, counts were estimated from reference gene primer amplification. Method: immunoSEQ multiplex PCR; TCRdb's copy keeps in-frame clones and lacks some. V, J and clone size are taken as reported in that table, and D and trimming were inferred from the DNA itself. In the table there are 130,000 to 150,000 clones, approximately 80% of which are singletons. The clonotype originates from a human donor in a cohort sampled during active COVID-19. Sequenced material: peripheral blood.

The CDR3 sequence is CASSPEGQIYGYTF. The CDR3 region has the DNA TGTGCCAGCAGTCCCGAAGGACAGATTTATGGCTACACCTTC. The chain uses TRBV6-5 and TRBJ1-2; D perhaps matches TRBD1 (6 bases). CDR3 length: 14 residues. CDR1 is MNHEY, CDR2 SVGAGI, per germline. V gave up 5 bases and J gave up 5 bases, with 15 bases separating them.